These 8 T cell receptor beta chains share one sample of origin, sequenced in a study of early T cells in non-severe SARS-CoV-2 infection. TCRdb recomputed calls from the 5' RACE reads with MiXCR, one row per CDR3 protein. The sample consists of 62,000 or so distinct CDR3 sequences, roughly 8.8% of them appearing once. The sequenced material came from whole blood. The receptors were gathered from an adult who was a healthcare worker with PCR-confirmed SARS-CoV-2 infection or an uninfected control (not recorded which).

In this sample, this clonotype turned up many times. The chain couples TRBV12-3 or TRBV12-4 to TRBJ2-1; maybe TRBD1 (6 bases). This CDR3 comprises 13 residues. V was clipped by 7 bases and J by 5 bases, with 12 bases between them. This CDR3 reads CASTVDRNNEQFF. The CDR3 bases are TGTGCCAGCACGGTAGACAGGAACAATGAGCAGTTCTTC.

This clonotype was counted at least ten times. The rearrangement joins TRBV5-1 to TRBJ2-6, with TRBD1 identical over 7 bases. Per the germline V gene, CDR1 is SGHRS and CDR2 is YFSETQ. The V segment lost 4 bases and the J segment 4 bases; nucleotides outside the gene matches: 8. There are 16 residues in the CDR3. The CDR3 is CASSVTGAAGANVLTF. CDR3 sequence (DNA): TGCGCCAGCAGCGTAACAGGGGCTGCCGGGGCCAACGTCCTGACTTTC.

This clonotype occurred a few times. CDR3 in DNA: TGTGCCAGCAGCTTGGACAGGGCACTAAGCACTGAAGCTTTCTTT. It yields the protein CASSLDRALSTEAFF. This rearrangement joins TRBV5-4 to TRBJ1-1; TRBD1 is a possible D gene (6 bases). Trimming took 0 bases from V and 4 from J, leaving 13 bases between them. CDR3 length equals 15 residues. Germline lookup yields CDR1 SGHNT and CDR2 YYREEE (reference sequence).

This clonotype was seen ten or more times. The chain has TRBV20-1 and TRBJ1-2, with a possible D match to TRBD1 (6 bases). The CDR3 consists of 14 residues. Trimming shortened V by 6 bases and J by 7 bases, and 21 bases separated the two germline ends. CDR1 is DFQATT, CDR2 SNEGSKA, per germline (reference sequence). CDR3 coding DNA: TGCAGTGCCAATCCCGGCGGGGGGGCGCGTGGCTACACCTTC. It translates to CSANPGGGARGYTF.

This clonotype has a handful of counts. The CDR3 sequence is CASSGTQGGGELFF. CDR3 sequence (DNA): TGCGCCAGCAGCGGAACACAGGGAGGCGGGGAGCTGTTTTTT. The chain couples TRBV5-1 to TRBJ2-2; possibly TRBD1 or TRBD2 for D (6 bases each). This CDR3 has 14 residues. Deletions cut 4 bases from V and 7 bases from J, with 14 bases between. Germline V gene sequence: CDR1 SGHRS, CDR2 YFSETQ.

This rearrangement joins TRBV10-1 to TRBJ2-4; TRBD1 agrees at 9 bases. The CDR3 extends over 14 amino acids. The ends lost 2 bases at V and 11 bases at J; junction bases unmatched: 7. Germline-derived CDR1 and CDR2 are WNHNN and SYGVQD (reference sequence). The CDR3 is CASSEHRGHDVQYF. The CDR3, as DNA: TGCGCCAGCAGTGAGCACAGGGGGCACGACGTTCAGTACTTC.

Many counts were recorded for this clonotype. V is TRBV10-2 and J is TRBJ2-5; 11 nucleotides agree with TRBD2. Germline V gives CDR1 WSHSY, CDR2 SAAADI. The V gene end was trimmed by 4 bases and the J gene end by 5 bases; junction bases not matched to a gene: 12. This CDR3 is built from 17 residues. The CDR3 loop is CASSVSGTSGAAETQYF. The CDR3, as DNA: TGCGCCAGCAGTGTTTCCGGGACTAGCGGAGCGGCTGAGACCCAGTACTTC.

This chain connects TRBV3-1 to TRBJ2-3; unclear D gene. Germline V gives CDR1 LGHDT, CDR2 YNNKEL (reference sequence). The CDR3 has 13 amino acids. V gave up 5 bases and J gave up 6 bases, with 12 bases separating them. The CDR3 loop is CASSGTLQDTQYF. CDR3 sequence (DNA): TGTGCCAGCAGCGGTACCCTGCAGGATACGCAGTATTTT.